This entry features one T cell receptor (beta chain) sequence. The sample holds one count of this clone. No cognate antigen has been identified for it. Base qualities are not at hand, and no much larger clone is one base apart. The donors were healthy, HIV-negative adults who had no recently reported acute infections or vaccinations. Every donor was a Caucasian adult residing in Nashville, Tennessee, USA. CD4+ T cells were enriched by magnetic negative selection; naive cells were then positively selected on CD45RA, and the negative fraction formed the memory subset. Blood was collected by leukapheresis, and PBMCs were isolated by Ficoll-Histopaque density gradient centrifugation and then cryopreserved in liquid nitrogen vapor phase. Analytical flow cytometry was used to check the purity and quantity of every magnetically sorted T cell population. Genomic DNA was isolated from each sorted fraction and quantified by UV absorbance on a Nanodrop 2000c.

The CDR3 numbers 14 residues from cysteine through phenylalanine. The kept DNA is CDR3 alone, 42 bases in frame from the first base. From a lookup of the germline V gene, CDR1 and CDR2 are KGHSH and LQKENI. A distance of 11 bases separates the germline ends of V and J, which lose 3 bases and 2 bases respectively. The data are from a study of shared clonotypes between healthy human individuals (dated by TCRdb to between 2020 and 2021). Background on the whole study: The cohort comprised a couple of women and a few men aged 18 to 49 years. For each donor, CD4 naive and CD4 memory were each run on three plates, CD8 naive on two plates, and CD8 memory on one plate. To estimate repertoire size and how much clonotypes are shared between individuals, the study performed deep sequencing of blood TCR repertoires from about 5 healthy adults. To increase sequencing depth and limit assay-specific biases, TCR repertoire library preparation and sequencing were carried out by different laboratories using diverse techniques. Per donor, leukapheresis produced somewhere between about 0.9 and 9.5 billion PBMCs. Summary of the overall study and its limitations: Sampling was restricted to blood, and TCR repertoires in tissue are likely to differ from TCR repertoires in blood. Naive subsets generally had larger estimated clonotype richness than memory subsets did. Based on pairwise subsampling, the degree of clonotype sharing among donors was expected to be affected by sequencing depth. The small number of donors limited the genetic and exposure-history diversity represented. Higher generation probabilities were observed for clonotypes shared by all four sorted-subset donors than for non-shared clonotypes. Incomplete sequencing was indicated by rarefaction of sorted-subset datasets, despite the large sequencing depth. Sharing across a handful of donors was observed for about 4.8% of naive CD4, 3.5% of naive CD8, 2% to 2.5% of memory CD4, and around 0.44% of memory CD8 clonotypes.

Using the deep immunoSEQ assay, TCR CDR3 regions were amplified from genomic DNA by multiplex PCR. For each cell subset, the extracted genomic DNA was distributed evenly across all wells of several immunoSEQ 96-well plates, and each plate served as one replicate. For sorted subsets, each replicate PCR was loaded with 200 ng genomic DNA, equivalent to approximately 27,000 T cell genomes. Purified libraries were measured with a Qubit 3.0 fluorometer, size-checked on a Bioanalyzer 2100, and measured again with the KAPA Library Quantification kit. Each immunoSEQ 96-well plate was sequenced on its own single-read 150-cycle Illumina NextSeq 550 flow cell. The source study handled its data this way. Because the immunoSEQ output held only junctional sequences and lacked quality scores, the filtering could not match the filtering applied to full-length reads. Sequences were annotated with PyIR, a Python wrapper for IgBLAST v1.9, using IMGT germline references to assign V/J genes and CDR3. Reads were removed for weak V/J assignments (E-value above 1e-6), missing CDR3, stop codons, out-of-frame junctions, or ambiguous translated residues. V3J clonotypes were defined as sequences sharing an identical inferred V gene, J gene, and CDR3 amino acid sequence. Percentage overlap between repertoires was computed as shared unique clonotypes divided by the size of the smaller repertoire. Repertoire richness was assessed with RTK rarefaction, the Chao1 estimator, and Recon v2.1 estimates of unobserved clonotypes. For all TCRbeta clonotypes obtained by the gDNA method from a handful of donors, generation probabilities were computed with OLGA. This is the immuneACCESS table as TCRdb keeps it, with only in-frame sequences that have V and J called. A part of the clones is gone; compared with another copy, unresolved V genes explain less than half, and the rest is unexplained. V and J calls and clone size come straight from that table; D and trimming were deduced from the DNA. The table for this sample lists some 980,000 clones; more than 75% of them were counted only once. The top ten clonotypes cover over 1.3% of the sample.

This sequence originates from a young man in good health. Sequenced input: memory CD4+ T cells sorted from blood. Per the publication, the cell subset or site label means: CD45RA-negative fraction. The rearrangement joined TRBV18 to TRBJ2-7, with the D gene not clear enough to name. The sequenced DNA is TGTGCCAGCTCACCGAGAGCGCGCGCCTACGAGCAGTACTTC. This codes for CASSPRARAYEQYF.